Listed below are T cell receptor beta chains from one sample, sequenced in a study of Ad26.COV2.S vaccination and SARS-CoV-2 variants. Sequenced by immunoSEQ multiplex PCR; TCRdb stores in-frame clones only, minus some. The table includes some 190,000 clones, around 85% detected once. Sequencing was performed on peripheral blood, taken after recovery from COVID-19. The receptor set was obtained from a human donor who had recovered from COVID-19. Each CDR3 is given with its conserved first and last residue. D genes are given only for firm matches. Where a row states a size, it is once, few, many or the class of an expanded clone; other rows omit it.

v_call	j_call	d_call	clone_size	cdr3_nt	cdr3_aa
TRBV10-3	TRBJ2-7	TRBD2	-	TGTGCCATCAGTGGAGCGGGGTCAGCCTACGAGCAGTACTTC	CAISGAGSAYEQYF
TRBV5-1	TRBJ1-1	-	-	TGCGCCAGCAGCTTTAGACAGAACACTGAAGCTTTCTTT	CASSFRQNTEAFF
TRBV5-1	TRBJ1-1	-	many	TGCGCCAGCAGCATTAGGACTTTCTTT	CASSIRTFF
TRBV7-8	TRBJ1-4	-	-	TGTGCCAGCCGCCGGGCGGGGGATGAAAAACTGTTTTTT	CASRRAGDEKLFF
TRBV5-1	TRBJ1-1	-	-	TGCGCCAGCAGCTTATTTAGGAACACTGAAGCTTTCTTT	CASSLFRNTEAFF
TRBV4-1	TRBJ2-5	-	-	TGCGCCAGCAGCCAATGGCGAGGAGAGACCCAGTACTTC	CASSQWRGETQYF
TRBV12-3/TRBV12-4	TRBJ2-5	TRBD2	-	TGTGCCAGCAGTAAGATAGCGGGGGAGACCCAGTACTTC	CASSKIAGETQYF
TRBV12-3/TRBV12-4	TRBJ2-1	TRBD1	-	TGTGCCAGCAGTTTAGAGGGGACAGGCGGATTCTTC	CASSLEGTGGFF
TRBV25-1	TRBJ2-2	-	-	TGTGCCAGCAGTGACCCGCGTAGGGCGGACACCGGGGAGCTGTTTTTT	CASSDPRRADTGELFF
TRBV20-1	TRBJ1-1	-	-	TGCAGTGCTAGTCAGGCGAACACTGAAGCTTTCTTT	CSASQANTEAFF
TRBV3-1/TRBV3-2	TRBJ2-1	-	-	TGTGCCAGCAGCCAAAGCGACCACGGCGAAGAGCAGTTCTTC	CASSQSDHGEEQFF
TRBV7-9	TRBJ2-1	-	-	TGTGCCAGCAGCTCAATTAACAATGAGCAGTTCTTC	CASSSINNEQFF
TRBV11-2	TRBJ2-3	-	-	TGTGCCAGCAGCCAACCCCGAGATACGCAGTATTTT	CASSQPRDTQYF
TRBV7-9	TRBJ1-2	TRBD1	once	TGTGCCAGCAGCCTAACCCCTCGACAGGGTATCGGCTACACCTTC	CASSLTPRQGIGYTF